The source of this TCR beta chain is a study of cytomegalovirus exposure and HLA in healthy donors. Study-level results: A link between a missense DCLRE1C variant and TCR beta V- and J-gene trimming emerged from a later analysis.

PCR amplification relied on 60 Vbeta primers (plus 13 Jbeta primers). Measured with immunoSEQ multiplex PCR; TCRdb has only the in-frame clones, and not every one. The sample has tens of thousands of clones; around 79% are singletons. Trimming shortened V by 7 bases and J by 2 bases, and 8 bases separated the two germline ends. The germline V gene has CDR1 MDHEN and CDR2 SYDVKM. The CDR3 covers 12 residues. About this clone: The antigen remains unidentified.

This chain joins TRBV28 and TRBJ1-2, with unresolved D. The sequence was collected from a woman aged 40 to 50 in good health and CMV-seropositive. The specimen sequenced was PBMCs. The CDR3 loop is CASNSLNYGYTF. CDR3 coding DNA: TGTGCCAGCAACAGTCTGAACTATGGCTACACCTTC.